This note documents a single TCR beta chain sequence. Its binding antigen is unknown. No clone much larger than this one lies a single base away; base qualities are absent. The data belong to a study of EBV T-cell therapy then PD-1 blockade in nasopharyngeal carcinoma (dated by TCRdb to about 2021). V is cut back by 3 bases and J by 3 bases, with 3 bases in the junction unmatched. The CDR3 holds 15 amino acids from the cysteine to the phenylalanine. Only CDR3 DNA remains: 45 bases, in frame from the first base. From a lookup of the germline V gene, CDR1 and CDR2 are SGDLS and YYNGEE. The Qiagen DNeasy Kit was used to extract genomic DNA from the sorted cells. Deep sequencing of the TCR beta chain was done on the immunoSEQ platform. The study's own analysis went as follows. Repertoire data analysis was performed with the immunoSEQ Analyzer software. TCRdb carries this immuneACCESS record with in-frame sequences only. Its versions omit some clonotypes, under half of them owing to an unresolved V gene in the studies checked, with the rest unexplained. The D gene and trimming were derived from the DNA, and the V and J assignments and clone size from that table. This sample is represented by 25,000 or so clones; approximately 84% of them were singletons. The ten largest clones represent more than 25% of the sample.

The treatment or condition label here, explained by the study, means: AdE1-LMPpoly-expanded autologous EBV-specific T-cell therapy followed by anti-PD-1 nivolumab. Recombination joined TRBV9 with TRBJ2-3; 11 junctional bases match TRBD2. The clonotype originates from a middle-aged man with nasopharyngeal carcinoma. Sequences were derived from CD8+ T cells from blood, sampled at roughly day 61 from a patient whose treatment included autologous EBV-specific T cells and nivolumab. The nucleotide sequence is TGTGCCAGCAGCGGGACTAGCGGGTTTACAGATACGCAGTATTTT. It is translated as CASSGTSGFTDTQYF.